Described below is a single T cell receptor beta chain sequence and its context. Alongside a J-beta primer mix, a sample-barcoded 5' primer served in a second PCR lasting about 6 to 11 cycles. TCRdb itself ran the 5' RACE reads through MiXCR, one entry per CDR3 protein. The table has about 1.6 million distinct CDR3 sequences, about 31% seen once. This record belongs to a study of blood T cells in healthy people across ages. The V gene lost 2 bases and the J gene lost 3 bases, with 11 bases spanning the gap. The CDR3 runs 14 residues. Germline V lookup: CDR1 SGHDT, CDR2 YYEEEE. This TCR derives from a woman aged 25 to 39 in good health. The sequenced material came from blood. The rearrangement joins TRBV5-6 to TRBJ1-2; D is undetermined. The CDR3 region is CASSFQHDYYGYTF. CDR3 DNA sequence: TGTGCCAGCAGCTTCCAACACGATTACTATGGCTACACCTTC.